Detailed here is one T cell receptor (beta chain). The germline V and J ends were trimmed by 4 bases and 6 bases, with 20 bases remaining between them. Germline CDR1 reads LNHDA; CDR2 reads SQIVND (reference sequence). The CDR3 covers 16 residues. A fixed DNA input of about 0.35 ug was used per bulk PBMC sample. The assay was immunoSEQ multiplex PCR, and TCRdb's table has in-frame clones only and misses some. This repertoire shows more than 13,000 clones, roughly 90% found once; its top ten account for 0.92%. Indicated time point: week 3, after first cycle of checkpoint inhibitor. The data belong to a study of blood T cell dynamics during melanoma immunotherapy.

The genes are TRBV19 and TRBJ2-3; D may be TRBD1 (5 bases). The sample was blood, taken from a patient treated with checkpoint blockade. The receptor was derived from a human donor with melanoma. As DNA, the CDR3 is TGTGCCAGTAGTACCGCAGGAAGGGGCCCGACGGATACGCAGTATTTT. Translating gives CASSTAGRGPTDTQYF. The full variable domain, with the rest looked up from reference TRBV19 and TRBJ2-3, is DGGITQSPKYLFRKEGQNVTLSCEQNLNHDAMYWYRQDPGQGLRLIYYSQIVNDFQKGDIAEGYSVSREKKESFPLTVTSAQKNPTAFYLCASSTAGRGPTDTQYFGPGTRLTVL.